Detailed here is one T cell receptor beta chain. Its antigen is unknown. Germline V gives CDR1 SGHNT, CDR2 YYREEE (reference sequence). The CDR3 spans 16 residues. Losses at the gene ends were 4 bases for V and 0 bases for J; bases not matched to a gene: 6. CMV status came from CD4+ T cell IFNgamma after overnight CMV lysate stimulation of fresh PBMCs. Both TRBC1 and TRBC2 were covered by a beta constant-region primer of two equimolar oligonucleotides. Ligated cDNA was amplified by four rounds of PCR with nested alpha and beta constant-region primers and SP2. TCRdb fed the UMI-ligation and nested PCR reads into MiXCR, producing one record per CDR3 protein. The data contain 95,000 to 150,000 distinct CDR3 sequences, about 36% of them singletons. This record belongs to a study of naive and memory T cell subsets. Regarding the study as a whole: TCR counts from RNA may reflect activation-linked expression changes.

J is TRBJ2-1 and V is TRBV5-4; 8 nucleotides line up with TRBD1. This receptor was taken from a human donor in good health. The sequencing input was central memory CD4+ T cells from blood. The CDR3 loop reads CASSTGDRSSYNEQFF. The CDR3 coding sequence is TGTGCCAGCAGCACGGGGGACAGGAGCTCCTACAATGAGCAGTTCTTC.